Listed here is a single T cell receptor (beta chain). Its target is not known. This record belongs to a study of CD4+ T cells in melanoma. Study outcomes and limitations: CD8+ T cell, macrophage and B cell function reportedly correlated with neoantigen-specific CD4+ T cells. Neoantigen-specific CD4+ T cells in melanoma reportedly had diverse differentiation states.

The CDR3 contains 16 residues. V was pared by 6 bases and J by 5 bases, with 7 bases of the junction left unmatched. Per the germline V gene, CDR1 is MGHRA and CDR2 is YSYEKL. Here immunoSEQ multiplex PCR was the method, and the copy in TCRdb shows in-frame clones only, minus some. Among about 10,000 clones listed, approximately 78% were seen once. The chain couples TRBV4-1 to TRBJ2-2, with 12 bases matching TRBD1. Material for sequencing was cells from a culture (not recorded whether cultured in vitro). The clonotype comes from a human donor with melanoma. Here the CDR3 DNA reads TGCGCCAGCAGACGACCGGGACAGGGGGCAACCGGGGAGCTGTTTTTT. It is translated as CASRRPGQGATGELFF.